This T cell receptor (beta chain) was found in a study of blood T cell repertoires in COVID-19. Across the study: The United States, Italy and Spain provided the acute and convalescent COVID-19 samples. T cells, B-cell-depleted T cells, or PBMCs provided the cDNA or gDNA that served as material.

The germline V gene encodes CDR1 LNHNV and CDR2 YYDKDF (reference sequence). V shed 0 bases and J 6 bases; nucleotides not matched to a gene: 9. The CDR3 loop spans 16 amino acids. In the authors' methods: Reference gene primer amplification gave nucleated cell count estimates. Here immunoSEQ multiplex PCR was the method, and the copy in TCRdb shows in-frame clones only, minus some. That table furnishes V, J and clone size, whereas the DNA furnished D and trimming. The sample lists some 530,000 clones, approximately 83% occurring once. The gene calls are TRBV15 and TRBJ1-2, with 8 nucleotides matching TRBD1. The receptor was derived from a human donor in a cohort sampled during active COVID-19. The sample comprised peripheral blood. DNA of the CDR3: TGTGCCACCAGCAGAGATCTGGAGACAGGGGTGGATGGCTACACCTTC. Amino acids: CATSRDLETGVDGYTF. Drawing the rest from reference TRBV15 and TRBJ1-2, the complete variable domain is DAMVIQNPRYQVTQFGKPVTLSCSQTLNHNVMYWYQQKSSQAPKLLFHYYDKDFNNEADTPDNFQSRRPNTSFCFLDIRSPGLGDTAMYLCATSRDLETGVDGYTFGSGTRLTVV.